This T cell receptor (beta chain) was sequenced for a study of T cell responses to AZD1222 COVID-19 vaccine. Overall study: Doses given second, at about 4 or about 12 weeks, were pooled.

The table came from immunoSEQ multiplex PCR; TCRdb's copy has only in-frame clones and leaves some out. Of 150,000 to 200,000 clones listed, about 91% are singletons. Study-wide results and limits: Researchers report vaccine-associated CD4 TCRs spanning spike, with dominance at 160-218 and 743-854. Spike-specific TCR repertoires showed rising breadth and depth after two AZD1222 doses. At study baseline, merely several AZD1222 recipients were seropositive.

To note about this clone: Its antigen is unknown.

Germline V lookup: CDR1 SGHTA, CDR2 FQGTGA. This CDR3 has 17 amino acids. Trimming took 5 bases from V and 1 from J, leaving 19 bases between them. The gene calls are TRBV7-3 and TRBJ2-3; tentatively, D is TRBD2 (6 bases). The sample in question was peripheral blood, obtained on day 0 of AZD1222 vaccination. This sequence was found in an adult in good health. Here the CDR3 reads CASSPGGTGTRTDTQYF. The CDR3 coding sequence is TGTGCCAGCAGCCCGGGCGGGACCGGGACCCGCACAGATACGCAGTATTTT.